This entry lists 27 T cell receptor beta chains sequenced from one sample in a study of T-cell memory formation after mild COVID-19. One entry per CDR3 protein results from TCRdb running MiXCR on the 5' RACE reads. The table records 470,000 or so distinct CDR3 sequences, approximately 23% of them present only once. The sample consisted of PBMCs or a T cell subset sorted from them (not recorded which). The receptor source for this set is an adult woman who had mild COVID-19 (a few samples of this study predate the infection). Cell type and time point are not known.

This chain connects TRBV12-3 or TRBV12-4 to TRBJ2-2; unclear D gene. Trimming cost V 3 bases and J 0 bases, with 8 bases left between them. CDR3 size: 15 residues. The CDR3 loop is CASSLAVANTGELFF. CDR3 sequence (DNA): TGTGCCAGCAGTTTGGCCGTCGCGAACACCGGGGAGCTGTTTTTT.

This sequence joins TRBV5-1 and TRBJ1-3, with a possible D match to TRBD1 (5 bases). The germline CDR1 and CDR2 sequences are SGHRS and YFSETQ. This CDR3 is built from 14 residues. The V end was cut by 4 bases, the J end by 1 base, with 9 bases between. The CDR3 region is CASSVGGSGNTIYF. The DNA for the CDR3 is TGCGCCAGCAGCGTCGGGGGATCTGGAAACACCATATATTTT.

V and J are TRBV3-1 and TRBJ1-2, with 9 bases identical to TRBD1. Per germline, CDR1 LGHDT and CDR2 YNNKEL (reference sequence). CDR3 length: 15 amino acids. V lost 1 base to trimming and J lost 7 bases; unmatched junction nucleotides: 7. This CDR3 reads CASSQGPGTGFGYTF. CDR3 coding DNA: TGTGCCAGCAGCCAAGGTCCCGGGACAGGGTTTGGCTACACCTTC.

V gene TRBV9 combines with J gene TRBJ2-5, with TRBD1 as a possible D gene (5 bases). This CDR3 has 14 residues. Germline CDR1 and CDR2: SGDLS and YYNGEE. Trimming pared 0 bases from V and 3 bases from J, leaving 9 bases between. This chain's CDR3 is CASSVAGREETQYF. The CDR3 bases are TGTGCCAGCAGCGTAGCTGGCAGGGAAGAGACCCAGTACTTC.

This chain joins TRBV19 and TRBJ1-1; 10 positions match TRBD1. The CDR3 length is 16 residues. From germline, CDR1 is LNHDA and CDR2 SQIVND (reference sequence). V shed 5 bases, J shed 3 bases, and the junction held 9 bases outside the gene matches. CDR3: CASSLSGTGVYTEAFF. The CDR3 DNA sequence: TGTGCCAGTAGTCTCTCGGGGACAGGGGTTTACACTGAAGCTTTCTTT.

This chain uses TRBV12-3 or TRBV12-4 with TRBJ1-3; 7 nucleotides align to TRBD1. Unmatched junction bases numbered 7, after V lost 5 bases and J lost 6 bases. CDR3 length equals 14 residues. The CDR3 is CASSLRDSTNTIYF. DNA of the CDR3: TGTGCCAGCAGTCTCCGGGACAGCACAAACACCATATATTTT.

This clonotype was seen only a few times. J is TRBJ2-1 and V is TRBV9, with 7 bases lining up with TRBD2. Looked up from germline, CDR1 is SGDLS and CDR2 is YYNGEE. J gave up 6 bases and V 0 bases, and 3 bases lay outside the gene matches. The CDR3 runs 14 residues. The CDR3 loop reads CASSVGGGSNEQFF. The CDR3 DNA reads TGTGCCAGCAGCGTAGGCGGGGGAAGCAATGAGCAGTTCTTC.

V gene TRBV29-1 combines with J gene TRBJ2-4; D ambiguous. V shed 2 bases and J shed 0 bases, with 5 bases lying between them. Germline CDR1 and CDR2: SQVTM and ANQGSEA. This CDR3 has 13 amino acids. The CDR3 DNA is TGCAGCGTTGAAAAGCTAGCCAAAAACATTCAGTACTTC. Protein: CSVEKLAKNIQYF.

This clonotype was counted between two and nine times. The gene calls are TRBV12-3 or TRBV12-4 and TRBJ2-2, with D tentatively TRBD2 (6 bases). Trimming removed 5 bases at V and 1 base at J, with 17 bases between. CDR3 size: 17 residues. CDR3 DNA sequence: TGTGCCAGCAGTCTTAATTCGGGACTCATGAACACCGGGGAGCTGTTTTTT. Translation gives CASSLNSGLMNTGELFF.

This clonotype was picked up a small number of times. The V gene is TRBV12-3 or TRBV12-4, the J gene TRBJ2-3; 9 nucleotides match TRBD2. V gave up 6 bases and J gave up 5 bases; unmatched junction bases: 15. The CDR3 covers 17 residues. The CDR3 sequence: CASSPNVGTSSLDTQYF. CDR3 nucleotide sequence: TGTGCCAGCAGCCCCAATGTCGGGACTAGCAGTCTAGATACGCAGTATTTT.

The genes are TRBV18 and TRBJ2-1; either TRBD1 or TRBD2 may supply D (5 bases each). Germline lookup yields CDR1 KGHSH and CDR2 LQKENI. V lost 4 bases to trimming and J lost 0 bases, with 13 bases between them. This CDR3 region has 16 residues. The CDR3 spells CASSLQSGSSYNEQFF. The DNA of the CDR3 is TGTGCCAGCTCACTACAATCAGGGAGCTCCTACAATGAGCAGTTCTTC.

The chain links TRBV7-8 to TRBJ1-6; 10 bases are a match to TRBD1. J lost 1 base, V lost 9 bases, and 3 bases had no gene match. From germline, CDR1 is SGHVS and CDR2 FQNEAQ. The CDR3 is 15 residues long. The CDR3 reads CARGQGTSYNSPLHF. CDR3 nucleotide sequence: TGTGCCAGGGGACAGGGGACGTCCTATAATTCACCCCTCCACTTT.

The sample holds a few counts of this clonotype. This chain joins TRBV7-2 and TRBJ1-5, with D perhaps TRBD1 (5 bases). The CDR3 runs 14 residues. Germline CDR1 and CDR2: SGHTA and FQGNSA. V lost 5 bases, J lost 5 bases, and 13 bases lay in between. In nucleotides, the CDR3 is TGTGCCAGCAGCCCCCGGGACCTTGATCAGCCCCAGCATTTT. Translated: CASSPRDLDQPQHF. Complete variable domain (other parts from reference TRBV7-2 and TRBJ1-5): GAGVSQSPSNKVTEKGKDVELRCDPISGHTALYWYRQSLGQGLEFLIYFQGNSAPDKSGLPSDRFSAERTGGSVSTLTIQRTQQEDSAVYLCASSPRDLDQPQHFGDGTRLSIL.

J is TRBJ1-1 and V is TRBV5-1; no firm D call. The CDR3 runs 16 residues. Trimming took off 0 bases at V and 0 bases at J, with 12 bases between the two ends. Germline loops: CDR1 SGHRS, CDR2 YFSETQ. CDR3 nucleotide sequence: TGCGCCAGCAGCTTGGAGGGTCCCAGTCTGAACACTGAAGCTTTCTTT. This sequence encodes CASSLEGPSLNTEAFF.

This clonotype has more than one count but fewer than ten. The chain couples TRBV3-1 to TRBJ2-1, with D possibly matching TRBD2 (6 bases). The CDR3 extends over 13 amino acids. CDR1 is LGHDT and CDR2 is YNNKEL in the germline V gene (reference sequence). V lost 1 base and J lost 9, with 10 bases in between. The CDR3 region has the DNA TGTGCCAGCAGCCAAGGGCGGGGACGTGAGCAGTTCTTC. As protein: CASSQGRGREQFF.

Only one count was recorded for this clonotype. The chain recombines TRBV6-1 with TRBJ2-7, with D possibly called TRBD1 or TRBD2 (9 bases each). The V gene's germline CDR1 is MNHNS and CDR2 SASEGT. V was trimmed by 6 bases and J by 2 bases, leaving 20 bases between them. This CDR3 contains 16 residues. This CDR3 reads CASRGQGRTSAYEQYF. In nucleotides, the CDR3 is TGTGCCAGCAGAGGACAGGGGAGGACTAGCGCCTACGAGCAGTACTTC.

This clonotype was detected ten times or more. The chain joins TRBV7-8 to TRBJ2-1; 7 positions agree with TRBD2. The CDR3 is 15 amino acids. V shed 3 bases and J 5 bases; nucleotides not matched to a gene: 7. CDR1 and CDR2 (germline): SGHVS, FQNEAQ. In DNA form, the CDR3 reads TGTGCCAGCAGCTTCTCAGCGGGATTCAACAATGAGCAGTTCTTC. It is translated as CASSFSAGFNNEQFF.

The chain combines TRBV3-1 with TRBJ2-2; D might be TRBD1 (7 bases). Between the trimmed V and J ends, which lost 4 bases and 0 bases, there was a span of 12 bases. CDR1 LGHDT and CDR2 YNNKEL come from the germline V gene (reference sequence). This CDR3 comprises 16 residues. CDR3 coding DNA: TGTGCCAGCAGCCCGCGGGACAGCACGAACACCGGGGAGCTGTTTTTT. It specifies CASSPRDSTNTGELFF. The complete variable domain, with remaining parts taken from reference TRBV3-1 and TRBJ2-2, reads DTAVSQTPKYLVTQMGNDKSIKCEQNLGHDTMYWYKQDSKKFLKIMFSYNNKELIINETVPNRFSPKSPDKAHLNLHINSLELGDSAVYFCASSPRDSTNTGELFFGEGSRLTVL.

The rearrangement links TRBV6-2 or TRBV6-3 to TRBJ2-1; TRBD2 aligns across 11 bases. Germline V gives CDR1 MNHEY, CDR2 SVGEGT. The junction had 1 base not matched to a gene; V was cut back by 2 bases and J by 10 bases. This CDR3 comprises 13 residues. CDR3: CASSYRLAGEQFF. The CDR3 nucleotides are TGTGCCAGCAGTTACCGACTAGCGGGAGAGCAGTTCTTC.

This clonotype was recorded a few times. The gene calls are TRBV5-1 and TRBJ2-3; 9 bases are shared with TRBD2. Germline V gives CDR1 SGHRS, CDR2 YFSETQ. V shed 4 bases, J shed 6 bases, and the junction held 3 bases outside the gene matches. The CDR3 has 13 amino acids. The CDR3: CASSIAGEDTQYF. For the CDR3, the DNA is TGCGCCAGCAGCATAGCGGGGGAGGATACGCAGTATTTT.

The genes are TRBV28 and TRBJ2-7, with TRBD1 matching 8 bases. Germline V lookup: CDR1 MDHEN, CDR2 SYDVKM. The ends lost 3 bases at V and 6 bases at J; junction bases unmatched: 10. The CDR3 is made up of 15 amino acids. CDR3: CASSFRDRPKSEQYF. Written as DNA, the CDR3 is TGTGCCAGCAGTTTCCGGGACAGGCCAAAATCCGAGCAGTACTTC. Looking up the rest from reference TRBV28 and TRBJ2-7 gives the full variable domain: DVKVTQSSRYLVKRTGEKVFLECVQDMDHENMFWYRQDPGLGLRLIYFSYDVKMKEKGDIPEGYSVSREKKERFSLILESASTNQTSMYLCASSFRDRPKSEQYFGPGTRLTVT.

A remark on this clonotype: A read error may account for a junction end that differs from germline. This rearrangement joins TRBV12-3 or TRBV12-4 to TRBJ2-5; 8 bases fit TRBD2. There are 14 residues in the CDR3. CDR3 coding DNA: TGTGCCAGCAGTCTAGCGGGCCTACAAGAGACCCAGTACTTC. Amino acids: CASSLAGLQETQYF.

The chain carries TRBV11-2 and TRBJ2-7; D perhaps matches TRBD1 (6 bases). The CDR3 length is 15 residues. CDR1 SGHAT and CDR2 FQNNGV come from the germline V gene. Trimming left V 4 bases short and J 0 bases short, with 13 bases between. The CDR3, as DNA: TGTGCCAGCAGCTCACCGACAGGCTACTCCTACGAGCAGTACTTC. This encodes CASSSPTGYSYEQYF. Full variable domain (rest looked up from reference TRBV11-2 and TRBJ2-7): EAGVAQSPRYKIIEKRQSVAFWCNPISGHATLYWYQQILGQGPKLLIQFQNNGVVDDSQLPKDRFSAERLKGVDSTLKIQPAKLEDSAVYLCASSSPTGYSYEQYFGPGTRLTVT.

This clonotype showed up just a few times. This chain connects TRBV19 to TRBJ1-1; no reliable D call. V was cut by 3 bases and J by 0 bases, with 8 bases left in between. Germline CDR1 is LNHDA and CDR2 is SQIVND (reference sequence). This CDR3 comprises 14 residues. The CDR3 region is CASSIGEVNTEAFF. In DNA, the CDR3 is TGTGCCAGTAGTATTGGCGAGGTGAACACTGAAGCTTTCTTT.

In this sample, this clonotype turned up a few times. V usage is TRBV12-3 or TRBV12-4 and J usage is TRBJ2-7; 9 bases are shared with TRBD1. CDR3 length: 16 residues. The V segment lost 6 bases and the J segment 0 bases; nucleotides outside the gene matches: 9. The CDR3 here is CASSPIKDRGSYEQYF. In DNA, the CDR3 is TGTGCCAGCAGCCCGATCAAGGACAGGGGCTCCTACGAGCAGTACTTC.

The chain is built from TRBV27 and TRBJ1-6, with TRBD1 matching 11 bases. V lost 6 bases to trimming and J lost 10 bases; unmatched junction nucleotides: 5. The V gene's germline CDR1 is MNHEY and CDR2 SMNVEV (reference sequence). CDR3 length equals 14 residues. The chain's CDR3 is CASRARDRGSPLHF. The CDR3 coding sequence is TGTGCCAGCAGGGCTCGGGACAGGGGGTCACCCCTCCACTTT.

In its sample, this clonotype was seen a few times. CDR3 sequence: CASSRDPGQGPNEQFF. The CDR3 bases are TGCGCCAGCAGCCGAGACCCGGGACAGGGTCCGAATGAGCAGTTCTTC. The chain couples TRBV5-1 to TRBJ2-1; 9 bases line up with TRBD1. The germline CDR1 and CDR2 sequences are SGHRS and YFSETQ. Unmatched junction bases numbered 12, after V lost 4 bases and J lost 7 bases. This CDR3 contains 16 residues.